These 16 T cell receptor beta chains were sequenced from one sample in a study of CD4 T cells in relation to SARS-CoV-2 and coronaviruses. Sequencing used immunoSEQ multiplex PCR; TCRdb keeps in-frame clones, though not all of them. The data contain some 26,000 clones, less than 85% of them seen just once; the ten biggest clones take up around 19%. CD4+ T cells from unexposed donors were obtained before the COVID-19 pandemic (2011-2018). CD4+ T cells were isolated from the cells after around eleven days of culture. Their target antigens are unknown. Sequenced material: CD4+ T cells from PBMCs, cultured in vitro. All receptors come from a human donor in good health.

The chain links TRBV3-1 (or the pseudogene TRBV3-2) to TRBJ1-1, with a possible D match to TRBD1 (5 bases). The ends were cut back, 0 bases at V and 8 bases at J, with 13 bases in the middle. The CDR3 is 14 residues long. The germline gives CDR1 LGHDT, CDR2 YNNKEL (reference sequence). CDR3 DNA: TGTGCCAGCAGCCAAGATATGGGGGTCCAGGAAGCTTTCTTT. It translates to CASSQDMGVQEAFF.

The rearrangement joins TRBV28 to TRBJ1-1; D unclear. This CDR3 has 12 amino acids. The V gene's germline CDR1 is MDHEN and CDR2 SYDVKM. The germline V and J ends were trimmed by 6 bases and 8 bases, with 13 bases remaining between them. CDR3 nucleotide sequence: TGTGCCAGCAGCCCGAGTGGAGGGGAAGCTTTCTTT. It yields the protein CASSPSGGEAFF.

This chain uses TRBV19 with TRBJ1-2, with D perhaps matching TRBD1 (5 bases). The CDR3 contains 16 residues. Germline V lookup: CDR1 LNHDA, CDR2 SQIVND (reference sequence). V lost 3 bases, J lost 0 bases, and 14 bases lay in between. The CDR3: CASSIRAGITNYGYTF. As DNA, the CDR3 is TGTGCCAGTAGTATCAGGGCAGGGATCACTAACTATGGCTACACCTTC.

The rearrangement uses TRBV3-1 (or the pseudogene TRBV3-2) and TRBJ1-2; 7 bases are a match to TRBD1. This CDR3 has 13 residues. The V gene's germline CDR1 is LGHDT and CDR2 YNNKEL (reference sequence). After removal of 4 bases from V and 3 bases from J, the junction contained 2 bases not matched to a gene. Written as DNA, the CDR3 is TGTGCCAGCAGCCTCGGACAGGACTATGGCTACACCTTC. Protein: CASSLGQDYGYTF.

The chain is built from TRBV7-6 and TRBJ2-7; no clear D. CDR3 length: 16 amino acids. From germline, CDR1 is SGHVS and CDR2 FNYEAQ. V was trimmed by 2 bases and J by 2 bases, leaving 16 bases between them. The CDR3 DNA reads TGTGCCAGCAGCTTACGATCCCCCATTCTGACCTACGAGCAGTACTTC. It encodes CASSLRSPILTYEQYF.

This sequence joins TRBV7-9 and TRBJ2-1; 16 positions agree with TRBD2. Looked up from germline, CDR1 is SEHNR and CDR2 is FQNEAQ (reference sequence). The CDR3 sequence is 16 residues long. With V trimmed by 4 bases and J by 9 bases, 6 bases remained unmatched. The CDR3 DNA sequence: TGTGCCAGCAGCTCCAAAGGGACTAGCGGGAGGGGTGAGCAGTTCTTC. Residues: CASSSKGTSGRGEQFF.

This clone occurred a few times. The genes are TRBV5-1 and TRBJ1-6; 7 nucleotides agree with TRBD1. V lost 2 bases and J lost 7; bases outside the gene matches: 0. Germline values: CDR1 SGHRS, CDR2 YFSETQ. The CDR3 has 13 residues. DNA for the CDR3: TGCGCCAGCAGCTTACAGGGGAATTCACCCCTCCACTTT. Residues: CASSLQGNSPLHF.

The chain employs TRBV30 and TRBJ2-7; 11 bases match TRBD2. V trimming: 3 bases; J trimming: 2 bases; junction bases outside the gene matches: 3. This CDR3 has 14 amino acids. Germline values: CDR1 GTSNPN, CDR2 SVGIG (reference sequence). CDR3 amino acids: CAWRLAGGPYEQYF. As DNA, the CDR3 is TGTGCCTGGAGATTAGCGGGAGGGCCCTACGAGCAGTACTTC.

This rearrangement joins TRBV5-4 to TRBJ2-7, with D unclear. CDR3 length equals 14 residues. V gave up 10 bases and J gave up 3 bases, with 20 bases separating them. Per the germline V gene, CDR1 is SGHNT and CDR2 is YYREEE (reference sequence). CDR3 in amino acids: CAGTSAFGLYEQYF. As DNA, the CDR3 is TGTGCCGGAACGAGCGCTTTCGGGCTCTACGAGCAGTACTTC.

The CDR3, as DNA: TGCGCCAGCAGCCAGGTGGGGACAGGGGGTAGAGGCTACACCTTC. This gives the protein CASSQVGTGGRGYTF. The V gene is TRBV4-1, the J gene TRBJ1-2; 11 bases match TRBD1. CDR1 is MGHRA, CDR2 YSYEKL, per germline. The CDR3 has 15 amino acids. Unmatched junction bases numbered 8, after V lost 3 bases and J lost 8 bases.

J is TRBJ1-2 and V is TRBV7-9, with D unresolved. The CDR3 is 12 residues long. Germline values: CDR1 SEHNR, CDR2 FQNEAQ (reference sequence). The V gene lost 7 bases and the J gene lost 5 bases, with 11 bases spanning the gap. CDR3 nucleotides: TGTGCCAGCAACCGGGGAGAGTATGGCTACACCTTC. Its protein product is CASNRGEYGYTF.

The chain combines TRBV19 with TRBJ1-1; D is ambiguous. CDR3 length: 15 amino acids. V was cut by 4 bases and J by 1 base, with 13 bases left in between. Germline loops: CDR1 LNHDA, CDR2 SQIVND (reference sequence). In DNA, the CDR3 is TGTGCCAGTAGTAGAGGTCTAGGACCGAACACTGAAGCTTTCTTT. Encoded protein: CASSRGLGPNTEAFF. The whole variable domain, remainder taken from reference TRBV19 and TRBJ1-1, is DGGITQSPKYLFRKEGQNVTLSCEQNLNHDAMYWYRQDPGQGLRLIYYSQIVNDFQKGDIAEGYSVSREKKESFPLTVTSAQKNPTAFYLCASSRGLGPNTEAFFGQGTRLTVV.

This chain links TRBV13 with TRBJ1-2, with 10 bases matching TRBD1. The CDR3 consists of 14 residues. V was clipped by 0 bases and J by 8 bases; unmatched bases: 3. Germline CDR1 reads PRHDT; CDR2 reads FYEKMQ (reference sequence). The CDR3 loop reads CASSLGPGQGGYTF. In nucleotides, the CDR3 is TGTGCCAGCAGCTTAGGTCCGGGACAGGGGGGCTACACCTTC.

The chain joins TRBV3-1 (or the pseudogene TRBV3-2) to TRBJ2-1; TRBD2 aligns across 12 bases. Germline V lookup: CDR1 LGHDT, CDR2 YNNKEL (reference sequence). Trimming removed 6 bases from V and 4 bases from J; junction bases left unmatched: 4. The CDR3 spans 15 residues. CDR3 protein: CASRRTSGTYNEQFF. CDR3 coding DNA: TGTGCCAGCAGGCGGACTAGCGGGACTTACAATGAGCAGTTCTTC.

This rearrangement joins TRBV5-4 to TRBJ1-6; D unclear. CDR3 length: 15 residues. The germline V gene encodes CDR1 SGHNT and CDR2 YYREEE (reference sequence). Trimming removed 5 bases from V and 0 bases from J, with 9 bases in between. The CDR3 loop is CASSQSSSYNSPLHF. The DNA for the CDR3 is TGTGCCAGCAGTCAATCTAGCTCCTATAATTCACCCCTCCACTTT.

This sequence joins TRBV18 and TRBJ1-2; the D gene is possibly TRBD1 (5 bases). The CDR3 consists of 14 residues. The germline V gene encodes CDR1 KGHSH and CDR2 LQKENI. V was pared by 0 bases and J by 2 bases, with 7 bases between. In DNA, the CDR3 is TGTGCCAGCTCACCACCGGGGGTAAACTATGGCTACACCTTC. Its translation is CASSPPGVNYGYTF.